This T cell receptor (beta chain) came from a study of CD8 T cells in Susac syndrome. General study findings and limits: It was acknowledged in the study that its TCR sequencing and HLA analysis involved a relatively small number of individuals.

Random hexamers were used to reverse transcribe an amount of about 0.45 to 1 ug RNA. The immunoSEQ assay covered 54 Vbeta and 13 Jbeta segments for CDR3. TCRdb passed the immunoSEQ multiplex PCR reads through MiXCR, listing each CDR3 protein once. The sample includes more than 65,000 distinct CDR3 sequences, roughly 94% of them seen just once. About this clonotype itself: No antigen is known for it.

FACS was used to enrich TEMRA cells, whereas the CD8+ and CD4+ T cells were obtained by negative isolation. CDR3 length: 12 residues. J gave up 10 bases and V 3 bases, and 4 bases lay outside the gene matches. The V gene's germline CDR1 is LNHNV and CDR2 YYDKDF (reference sequence). Sequenced: CD8+ T cells from PBMCs. This sequence joins TRBV15 and TRBJ2-3, with 7 bases aligning to TRBD1. This receptor was obtained from a human donor in good health. The CDR3 DNA sequence: TGTGCCACCAGCAGGTACAGGGGTCCGCAGTATTTT. It translates to CATSRYRGPQYF.